This T cell receptor beta chain was recovered during a study of shared clonotypes between healthy human individuals. TCRdb's copy holds only in-frame clones and misses some; the assay was immunoSEQ multiplex PCR. The sample shows 2 million to 2.5 million clones, over 85% of them seen only once. This receptor was taken from a man between 18 and 35 years old in good health. Some clones in this sample may be carry-over from other donors' samples. The sample comprised naive CD4+ T cells from PBMCs. Subset described: CD45RA+ positively selected.

CDR3 nucleotide sequence: TGTGCCAGCAGCACGGAGGGTCCCAGGATCTCTGGAAACACCATATATTTT. The encoded protein is CASSTEGPRISGNTIYF. J is TRBJ1-3 and V is TRBV7-2; D call uncertain. Germline CDR1 and CDR2: SGHTA and FQGNSA. CDR3 length: 17 amino acids. Trimming shortened V by 5 bases and J by 0 bases, and 17 bases separated the two germline ends.